The rows below give T cell receptor beta chains drawn from one sample of a study of T cell repertoires in cytomegalovirus infection. Their recognized antigens are unknown. In TCRdb, the reads were re-called with MiXCR into one record per CDR3 protein. The data show about 500,000 distinct CDR3 sequences, around a third seen once. The sample here was cultured PBMCs, taken from culture after CMV antigen stimulation. These receptors came from a human donor in good health (CMV status not recorded). Some clones in this sample may be carry-over from other donors' samples. Both conserved end residues are part of each CDR3. Each record gives: J gene, D gene, clone size, V gene, CDR3 DNA, CDR3 protein. A D gene is named only where the DNA matches it firmly. Clone size is given for some rows only: seen once, a few or many times, or a class if the clone is expanded.

TRBJ2-6 | TRBD1 | - | TRBV19 | TGTGCCAGTATCCGTCCCGGGACAGGGACTGGGGCCAACGTCCTGACTTTC | CASIRPGTGTGANVLTF
TRBJ2-1 | - | many | TRBV7-6 | TGTGCCAGCAGCTCAACGGGCCCGGCCTATCACAATGAGCAGTTCTTC | CASSSTGPAYHNEQFF
TRBJ2-1 | TRBD2 | few | TRBV6-2/TRBV6-3 | TGTGCCAGCAGTTACTCGCGGCCGGGACTAGCGAACTACAATGAGCAGTTCTTC | CASSYSRPGLANYNEQFF
TRBJ2-3 | - | many | TRBV7-8 | TGTGCCAGCAGCTCCCCCAGGGGGGGCACAGATACGCAGTATTTT | CASSSPRGGTDTQYF
TRBJ1-1 | TRBD1 | few | TRBV4-1 | TGCGCCAGCAGCCAGGCAGGGGGCGGTGGGAACACTGAAGCTTTCTTT | CASSQAGGGGNTEAFF
TRBJ2-7 | - | few | TRBV7-3 | TGTGCCAGCAGCTTAACTAGCGCTAGCTCCTACGAGCAGTACTTC | CASSLTSASSYEQYF
TRBJ2-3 | - | - | TRBV7-3 | TGTGCCAGTGGGGGGCAACAGGGAAGAGGGGATACGCAGTATTTT | CASGGQQGRGDTQYF
TRBJ2-5 | TRBD2 | many | TRBV7-2 | TGTGCCAGCAGCTTAGACGGGAGGACCCAAGAGACCCAGTACTTC | CASSLDGRTQETQYF
TRBJ2-5 | TRBD2 | many | TRBV20-1 | TGCAGTGCTACAAGACTAGCGGGAGGGCCGTGGCAAGAGACCCAGTACTTC | CSATRLAGGPWQETQYF
TRBJ2-3 | TRBD2 | many | TRBV7-2 | TGTGCCAGCAGCTTAGCGGCGACTAGCGGGAGTAGGACAGATACGCAGTATTTT | CASSLAATSGSRTDTQYF
TRBJ1-4 | - | - | TRBV27 | TGTGCCAGCAGCTCTCAGGGGTTGGATGAAAAACTGTTTTTT | CASSSQGLDEKLFF
TRBJ1-4 | TRBD1 | many | TRBV7-2 | TGTGCCAGCAGCTCTACCGGGACAGGGAGAGAAAAACTGTTTTTT | CASSSTGTGREKLFF
TRBJ2-3 | TRBD2 | - | TRBV24-1 | TGTGCCACCAGTGACTTACCGGGACTAGCGGGAGGAAGGACAGATACGCAGTATTTT | CATSDLPGLAGGRTDTQYF
TRBJ2-1 | - | - | TRBV29-1 | TGCAGCGTTGGGGTAGCTTTCAATGAGCAGTTCTTC | CSVGVAFNEQFF
TRBJ1-1 | - | - | TRBV19 | TGTGCCAGTTTGTGGGGAAACACTGAAGCTTTCTTT | CASLWGNTEAFF
TRBJ2-2 | - | few | TRBV6-2/TRBV6-3 | TGTGCCAGCAGCCCACCGCCTTGGAGGGATAACACCGGGGAGCTGTTTTTT | CASSPPPWRDNTGELFF
TRBJ2-5 | - | - | TRBV7-2 | TGTGCCAGCAGCCCCCTCTTAACAGCTCAAGAGACCCAGTACTTC | CASSPLLTAQETQYF
TRBJ2-3 | TRBD2 | few | TRBV7-2 | TGTGCCAGCAGCGGAGGCGGGACTAGCGGTACAGATACGCAGTATTTT | CASSGGGTSGTDTQYF
TRBJ2-7 | TRBD2 | - | TRBV4-3 | TGCGCCAGCAGCCAAATAGCGGGAGACTCCTACGAGCAGTACTTC | CASSQIAGDSYEQYF
TRBJ1-5 | - | - | TRBV6-1 | TGTGCCAGCACCTCGACAGGTCCGGGACAGCCCCAGCATTTT | CASTSTGPGQPQHF
TRBJ2-2 | TRBD1 | - | TRBV18 | TGTGCCAGCTCACCGAGACAGGGGGTGACCGGGGAGCTGTTTTTT | CASSPRQGVTGELFF
TRBJ2-7 | TRBD1 | - | TRBV19 | TGTGCCAGTAGCCGTACCGGGACAGAGCTTTACGAGCAGTACTTC | CASSRTGTELYEQYF
TRBJ2-7 | TRBD2 | medium-sized | TRBV7-8 | TGTGCCAGCAGCGCGGGGGGGTCCTACGAGCAGTACTTC | CASSAGGSYEQYF
TRBJ1-2 | - | few | TRBV7-2 | TGTGCCAGCAGCCCCTATCGGCAGGTTGATGGCTACACCTTC | CASSPYRQVDGYTF
TRBJ2-5 | - | few | TRBV6-5 | TGTGCCAGCAGTTACTCGATCGGCTCGGAAGAGACCCAGTACTTC | CASSYSIGSEETQYF
TRBJ2-1 | - | - | TRBV5-1 | TGCGCCAGCAGCGGTACTGAGGCTAGCCTGCAGTTCTTC | CASSGTEASLQFF
TRBJ2-1 | - | once | TRBV12-3/TRBV12-4 | TGTGCCAGCAGTTTAACCCCAGTTGGACACTACAATGAGCAGTTCTTC | CASSLTPVGHYNEQFF
TRBJ2-3 | - | - | TRBV6-1 | TGTGCCAGCAGTTTTAGCGCAGGATTATCAGATACGCAGTATTTT | CASSFSAGLSDTQYF
TRBJ2-7 | - | - | TRBV28 | TGTGCCAGCAGTACCCACTACGAGCAGTACTTC | CASSTHYEQYF
TRBJ1-5 | TRBD1 | few | TRBV19 | TGTGCCAGTAGGGGACAGGGATTAAATCAGCCCCAGCATTTT | CASRGQGLNQPQHF
TRBJ1-4 | TRBD1 | few | TRBV6-1 | TGTGCCAGCAGTGAGGGACAGGGATCAACTAATGAAAAACTGTTTTTT | CASSEGQGSTNEKLFF
TRBJ2-5 | - | few | TRBV28 | TGTGCCAGCAGGGATCGGGAGACCCAGTACTTC | CASRDRETQYF
TRBJ2-5 | - | - | TRBV5-6 | TGTGCCAGCAGCTTGGCGAGGACCGGGAAACGGGGGACCCAGTACTTC | CASSLARTGKRGTQYF
TRBJ1-5 | - | - | TRBV7-9 | TGTGCCAGCAGCCAGCCGGAAAGCAATCAGCCCCAGCATTTT | CASSQPESNQPQHF
TRBJ1-2 | - | - | TRBV7-9 | TGTGCCAGCAGCTCACCATCTCGTGGGGAGCACTATGGCTACACCTTC | CASSSPSRGEHYGYTF
TRBJ2-3 | - | few | TRBV11-2 | TGTGCCAGCAGCTTAGTTTTGGCGAAAGATACGCAGTATTTT | CASSLVLAKDTQYF
TRBJ1-1 | - | many | TRBV7-2 | TGTGCCAGCAGCTTAGGTCAGGGTACGAACACTGAAGCTTTCTTT | CASSLGQGTNTEAFF
TRBJ2-1 | TRBD2 | - | TRBV19 | TGTGCCAGTAGTATAGATCGCCTAGCGGGAGAGGGTGAGCAGTTCTTC | CASSIDRLAGEGEQFF
TRBJ2-1 | TRBD2 | - | TRBV6-2/TRBV6-3 | TGTGCCAGCAGTTACTCCGGGACTAGCGGGGTCAATGAGCAGTTCTTC | CASSYSGTSGVNEQFF
TRBJ2-3 | TRBD2 | - | TRBV6-5 | TGTGCCAGCAGTTCGACTAGCCCCTCCTCGTCTACGCAGTATTTT | CASSSTSPSSSTQYF
TRBJ2-7 | - | - | TRBV7-9 | TGTGCCAGCAGCTCCCTAGCCACCTACGAGCAGTACTTC | CASSSLATYEQYF
TRBJ2-1 | - | - | TRBV11-3 | TGTGCCAGCAGCTTAGAGGCTGGGATACTCTACAATGAGCAGTTCTTC | CASSLEAGILYNEQFF
TRBJ2-3 | - | - | TRBV19 | TGTGCCAGTAGCGGGACGGGATCGAAGGGTAGGGTCAGCAACACAGATACGCAGTATTTT | CASSGTGSKGRVSNTDTQYF